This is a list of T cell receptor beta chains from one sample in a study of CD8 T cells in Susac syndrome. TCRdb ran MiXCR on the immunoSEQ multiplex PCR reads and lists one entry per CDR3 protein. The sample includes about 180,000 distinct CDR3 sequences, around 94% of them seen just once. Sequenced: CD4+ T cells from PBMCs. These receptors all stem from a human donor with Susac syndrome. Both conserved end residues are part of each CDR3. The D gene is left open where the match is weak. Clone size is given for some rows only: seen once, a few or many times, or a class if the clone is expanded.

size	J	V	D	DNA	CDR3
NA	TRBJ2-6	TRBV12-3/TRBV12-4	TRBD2	TGTGCCAGCAGGGCTAGCGGGTCAAGCTCTGGGGCCAACGTCCTGACTTTC	CASRASGSSSGANVLTF
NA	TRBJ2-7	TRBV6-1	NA	TGTGCCAGCAGTTCGGCAGGGACCTACGAGCAGTACTTC	CASSSAGTYEQYF
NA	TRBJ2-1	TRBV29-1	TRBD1	TGCAGCGCACTAAACGGACAGGGGAATGAGCAGTTCTTC	CSALNGQGNEQFF
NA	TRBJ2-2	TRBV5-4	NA	TGTGCCAGCAGCTCGGACCTGACCGGGGAGCTGTTTTTT	CASSSDLTGELFF
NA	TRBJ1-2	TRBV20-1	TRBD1	TGCAGTGCTAACCGGGACAGGGTCTATGGCTACACCTTC	CSANRDRVYGYTF
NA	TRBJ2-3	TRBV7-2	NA	TGTGCCAGCAGCTTCGCGGAAGATACGCAGTATTTT	CASSFAEDTQYF
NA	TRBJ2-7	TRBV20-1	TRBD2	TGCAGTGCCCGCAGTCTAGCGGGGGCCCGCGGCGAGCAGTACTTC	CSARSLAGARGEQYF
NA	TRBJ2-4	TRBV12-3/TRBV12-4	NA	TGTGCCAGCAGCGACGGTCTAGCCAAAAACATTCAGTACTTC	CASSDGLAKNIQYF
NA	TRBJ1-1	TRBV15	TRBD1	TGTGCCACCAGCAGAGAGAGGGGGCGAGGGGCTTTCTTT	CATSRERGRGAFF
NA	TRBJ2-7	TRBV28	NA	TGTGCCAGCAGTTCTGGTGATGGCGCTTACGAGCAGTACTTC	CASSSGDGAYEQYF
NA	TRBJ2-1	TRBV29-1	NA	TGCAGCGTTGAGGGGGGCGCGGGACCAGACAATGAGCAGTTCTTC	CSVEGGAGPDNEQFF
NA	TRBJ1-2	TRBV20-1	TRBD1	TGCAGTGCTCCCAGGGGGCAGGGAAGGGATGGCTACACCTTC	CSAPRGQGRDGYTF
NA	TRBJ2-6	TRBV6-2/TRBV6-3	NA	TGTGCCAGCACCAGGACAGCCTCCTCTGGGGCCAACGTCCTGACTTTC	CASTRTASSGANVLTF
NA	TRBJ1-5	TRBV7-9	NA	TGTGCCAGCAGCCGAGGGGCAGGTTATCAGCCCCAGCATTTT	CASSRGAGYQPQHF
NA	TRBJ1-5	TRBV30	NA	TGTGCCTGGAGCTGGCTCGATCAGCCCCAGCATTTT	CAWSWLDQPQHF
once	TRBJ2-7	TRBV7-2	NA	TGTGCCAGCAGCTTAACGGGAGTTCTATCCGAGCAGTACTTC	CASSLTGVLSEQYF
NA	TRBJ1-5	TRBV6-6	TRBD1	TGTGCCAGCAGTCGACAGGGTTTGGGCAATCAGCCCCAGCATTTT	CASSRQGLGNQPQHF
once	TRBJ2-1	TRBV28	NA	TGTGCCAGCAGTTATATCAGGGGGCTCCTAGCGGGGATCTACAATGAGCAGTTCTTC	CASSYIRGLLAGIYNEQFF
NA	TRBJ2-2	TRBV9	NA	TGTGCCAGCAGCGTGGACCAGGGTGGCGGGGAGCTGTTTTTT	CASSVDQGGGELFF
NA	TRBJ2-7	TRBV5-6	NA	TGTGCCAGCAGCTTGGGGGGTAGGGACGAGCAGTACTTC	CASSLGGRDEQYF
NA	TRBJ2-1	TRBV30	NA	TGTGCCTGGAGTGACGGGAGACACGAGCAGTTCTTC	CAWSDGRHEQFF
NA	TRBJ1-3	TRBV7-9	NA	TGTGCCAGCAGCCCACTCCTAGGCAGGATAAACACCATATATTTT	CASSPLLGRINTIYF
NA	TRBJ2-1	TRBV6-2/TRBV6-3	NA	TGTGCCAGCAGTACAGGCCGCTACAATGAGCAGTTCTTC	CASSTGRYNEQFF
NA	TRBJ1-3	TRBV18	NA	TGTGCCAGCTCACTACCCGGACGAAACACCATATATTTT	CASSLPGRNTIYF
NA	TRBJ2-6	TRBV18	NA	TGTGCCAGCTCACGCAACCAGGGGGGCGCTCCGGGGGCCAACGTCCTGACTTTC	CASSRNQGGAPGANVLTF
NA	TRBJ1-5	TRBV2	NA	TGTGCCAGCAGCGACTTCCAGGCCGACCAGCCCCAGCATTTT	CASSDFQADQPQHF
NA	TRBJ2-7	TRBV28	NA	TGTGCCAGCAGAAAACCCTCGGCAGCACGCACCTACGAGCAGTACTTC	CASRKPSAARTYEQYF
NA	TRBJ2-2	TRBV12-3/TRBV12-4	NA	TGTGCCAGCAGTTTCGACCGGACGAGCGGGGAGCTGTTTTTT	CASSFDRTSGELFF
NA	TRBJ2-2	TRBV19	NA	TGTGCCAGTAGCCACGGGACGGCGATGGGGTACACCGGGGAGCTGTTTTTT	CASSHGTAMGYTGELFF
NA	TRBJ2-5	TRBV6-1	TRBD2	TGTGCCAGCAGCCTCCGGGGTGCGGGGGGGCGAGAGACCCAGTACTTC	CASSLRGAGGRETQYF
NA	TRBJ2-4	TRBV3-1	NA	TGTGCCAGCAGCCAAGGGAGTGGCATTCAGTACTTC	CASSQGSGIQYF
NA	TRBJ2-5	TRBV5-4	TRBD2	TGTGCCAGCGCCCGGGGCGGGAGGCTAGACGTGAAGACCCAGTACTTC	CASARGGRLDVKTQYF
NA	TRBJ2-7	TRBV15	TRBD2	TGTGCCACCAGCAGAGATATAACTAGCGGGTTCCACGAGCAGTACTTC	CATSRDITSGFHEQYF
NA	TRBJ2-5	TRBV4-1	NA	TGCGCCAGCAGCCAAGATTGGAGTCAAGAGACCCAGTACTTC	CASSQDWSQETQYF
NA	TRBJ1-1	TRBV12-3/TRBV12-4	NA	TGTGCCAGCAGTTTTGCACGCGGGTTGAACACTGAAGCTTTCTTT	CASSFARGLNTEAFF
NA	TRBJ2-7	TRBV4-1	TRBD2	TGCGCCAGCAGCCAAGTTTATAGAGCGGGAGCTTCCTACGAGCAGTACTTC	CASSQVYRAGASYEQYF
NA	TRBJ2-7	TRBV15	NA	TGTGCCACCAGCGACGCCACCCTAGGTTACGAGCAGTACTTC	CATSDATLGYEQYF
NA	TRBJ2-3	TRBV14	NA	TGTGCCAGCAGCCAAGACGGGACTGCTTATTTT	CASSQDGTAYF